This passage covers 7 T cell receptor beta chains from one sample sequenced in a study of metastatic and nonmetastatic thyroid tumors. TCRdb re-called the PCR reads with MiXCR. The sample holds more than 70,000 clones, around 7.8% seen once. Thyroid surgery was preceded by no treatment in any patient. The sequencing input was blood. The source is a female donor with papillary thyroid cancer or a benign thyroid nodule (not recorded which). Some clones in this sample may be carry-over from other donors' samples.

This clone was seen at least ten times. The CDR3 spells CSAGRRDTEAFF. As DNA, the CDR3 is TGCAGTGCTGGAAGAAGGGACACTGAAGCTTTCTTT. The V gene is TRBV20-1, the J gene TRBJ1-1, with D hard to call. V shed 5 bases and J shed 3 bases, with 10 bases lying between them. Germline lookup yields CDR1 DFQATT and CDR2 SNEGSKA (reference sequence). CDR3 length equals 12 residues.

This clone has a count of ten or more. The chain uses TRBV3-1 and TRBJ1-2, with D perhaps TRBD1 (5 bases). The CDR3 contains 17 residues. The V gene's germline CDR1 is LGHDT and CDR2 YNNKEL (reference sequence). V gave up 4 bases and J gave up 0 bases, with 18 bases separating them. CDR3 sequence: CASSPQGRASSNYGYTF. The CDR3, as DNA: TGTGCCAGCAGCCCCCAGGGCCGGGCCTCTTCTAACTATGGCTACACCTTC. The variable domain in full, completed from reference TRBV3-1 and TRBJ1-2, reads DTAVSQTPKYLVTQMGNDKSIKCEQNLGHDTMYWYKQDSKKFLKIMFSYNNKELIINETVPNRFSPKSPDKAHLNLHINSLELGDSAVYFCASSPQGRASSNYGYTFGSGTRLTVV.

At least ten counts were recorded for this clone. The chain is built from TRBV6-1 and TRBJ2-7; 10 positions agree with TRBD1. With 7 bases clipped from V and 7 bases from J, the junction kept 10 bases outside the gene matches. Germline CDR1 reads MNHNS; CDR2 reads SASEGT. The CDR3 has 14 residues. The CDR3 reads CASKFRTGGGEQYF. CDR3 bases: TGTGCCAGCAAGTTCAGGACAGGGGGTGGAGAGCAGTACTTC.

This clone was seen many times. The chain couples TRBV20-1 to TRBJ1-1, with TRBD1 as a possible D gene (5 bases). The CDR3 sequence is 16 residues long. V was clipped by 4 bases and J by 3 bases, with 21 bases between them. Germline CDR1 and CDR2: DFQATT and SNEGSKA (reference sequence). This CDR3 is CSANGVPDGDDTEAFF. The CDR3 DNA follows: TGCAGTGCTAATGGAGTTCCGGACGGGGACGACACTGAAGCTTTCTTT.

As regards this clone: A single base separates this from a much larger clone, so it may be a read error. The chain links TRBV11-2 to TRBJ2-1, with D perhaps matching TRBD1 or TRBD2 (5 bases each). This CDR3 contains 15 residues. Germline CDR1 reads SGHAT; CDR2 reads FQNNGV. The germline V and J ends were trimmed by 5 bases and 3 bases, with 14 bases remaining between them. The CDR3 here is CASSTRDGIYNEQFF. In DNA, the CDR3 is TGTGCCAGCAGCACAAGGGACGGCATCTACAATGAGCAGTTCTTC.

This clone was observed a few times. A read error may be the cause here, since a much bigger clone is one base away. Additional DNA sequences in this sample encode the identical CDR3. The chain is built from TRBV10-1 and TRBJ1-5, with 7 bases that match TRBD1. Germline assignment: CDR1 WNHNN and CDR2 SYGVQD (reference sequence). The CDR3 runs to 15 residues. Trimming cost V 3 bases and J 4 bases; bases outside gene matches: 6. The CDR3 DNA follows: TGCGCCAGCAGTGATGGACCACAGGGGAATCAGCCCCAGCATTTT. Its protein is CASSDGPQGNQPQHF.

In this sample, this clone turned up many times. The rearrangement uses TRBV19 and TRBJ1-2; TRBD1 might be the D (5 bases). This CDR3 spans 12 amino acids. Germline V gene data show CDR1 as LNHDA and CDR2 as SQIVND (reference sequence). V lost 1 base to trimming and J lost 7 bases, with 7 bases between them. CDR3 bases: TGTGCCAGTAGTATAGGGGACGGTGGCTACACCTTC. This encodes CASSIGDGGYTF.